These 22 T cell receptor beta chains originate from one sample sequenced in a study of blood T cell repertoires in COVID-19. TCRdb's table, derived via immunoSEQ multiplex PCR, lists solely in-frame clones and lacks some. The table has approximately 360,000 clones, around 91% seen once. The specimen was peripheral blood. These receptors were collected from a man aged 18 to 29 with active or convalescent COVID-19.

CDR3 region: CASSLGQGIKEPQHF. CDR3 nucleotides: TGTGCCAGCAGTTTAGGGCAGGGGATCAAAGAGCCCCAGCATTTT. The rearrangement uses TRBV27 and TRBJ1-5; TRBD1 is a possible D gene (6 bases). The V end lost 2 bases, the J end lost 8 bases, and 16 bases lay between the germline ends. CDR3 length: 15 amino acids. Looked up from germline, CDR1 is MNHEY and CDR2 is SMNVEV (reference sequence).

The V call is TRBV2, the J call TRBJ2-2; 15 bases match TRBD2. From germline, CDR1 is SNHLY and CDR2 FYNNEI. After removal of 6 bases from V and 5 bases from J, the junction contained 4 bases not matched to a gene. This CDR3 comprises 16 residues. In DNA form, the CDR3 reads TGTGCCAGCAGGGGGGGACTAGCGGGAGGTACCGGGGAGCTGTTTTTT. Its protein is CASRGGLAGGTGELFF.

V is TRBV24-1 and J is TRBJ2-1; 8 bases fit TRBD2. Germline CDR1 KGHDR, CDR2 SFDVKD. This CDR3 spans 16 amino acids. V shed 0 bases and J 2 bases; nucleotides not matched to a gene: 2. The CDR3 nucleotides read TGTGCCACCAGTGATTTGTCGGGGGGGGCCTACAATGAGCAGTTCTTC. Its translation is CATSDLSGGAYNEQFF.

The chain uses TRBV3-1 (or the pseudogene TRBV3-2) and TRBJ1-2; the D is unclear. Between the trimmed V and J ends, which lost 4 bases and 8 bases, there was a span of 17 bases. From germline, CDR1 is LGHDT and CDR2 YNNKEL (reference sequence). CDR3 length: 14 residues. CDR3 protein: CASSLPGSPRGYTF. The CDR3 bases are TGTGCCAGCAGCCTACCGGGATCCCCTAGGGGCTACACCTTC.

For this clone: Other DNA sequences in the sample encode the same CDR3. This chain connects TRBV12-3 or TRBV12-4 to TRBJ1-1; no clear D gene. V lost 3 bases and J 1 base, leaving 6 bases between the germline ends. The CDR3 has 13 amino acids. DNA of the CDR3: TGTGCCAGCAGTTTCCGAGGGAACACTGAAGCTTTCTTT. Its protein is CASSFRGNTEAFF.

The chain has TRBV7-9 and TRBJ1-3; 7 positions agree with TRBD1. J was trimmed by 3 bases and V by 3 bases; bases with no gene match: 5. Germline CDR1 SEHNR, CDR2 FQNEAQ (reference sequence). CDR3 length: 15 residues. This chain's CDR3 is CASSFDRAGGNTIYF. DNA of the CDR3: TGTGCCAGCAGCTTCGACAGGGCGGGTGGAAACACCATATATTTT.

The chain is built from TRBV10-3 and TRBJ2-2; 7 bases are a match to TRBD1. The CDR3 contains 14 residues. Germline loops: CDR1 ENHRY, CDR2 SYGVKD. The V segment lost 7 bases and the J segment 7 bases; nucleotides outside the gene matches: 9. The CDR3, as DNA: TGTGCCATCAAGGGGGCTATTGATGTCGGGGAGCTGTTTTTT. Its protein is CAIKGAIDVGELFF.

V is TRBV27 and J is TRBJ1-1, with 9 bases fitting TRBD1. V shed 3 bases, J shed 4 bases, and the junction held 6 bases outside the gene matches. Germline V gene data show CDR1 as MNHEY and CDR2 as SMNVEV (reference sequence). This CDR3 is 15 amino acids long. The CDR3 is CASSLSGTGSTEAFF. The CDR3 DNA sequence: TGTGCCAGCAGTTTGTCCGGGACAGGGAGCACTGAAGCTTTCTTT.

The chain couples TRBV28 to TRBJ1-1, with 12 bases lining up with TRBD1. Unmatched junction bases numbered 10, after V lost 6 bases and J lost 5 bases. Germline CDR1 is MDHEN and CDR2 is SYDVKM. The CDR3 covers 16 residues. DNA for the CDR3: TGTGCCAGCAGGCCTCCGGGACAGGGGGCAAATACTGAAGCTTTCTTT. It is translated as CASRPPGQGANTEAFF.

This rearrangement joins TRBV6-1 to TRBJ2-1; possible D gene TRBD2, 6 bases. CDR1 MNHNS and CDR2 SASEGT come from the germline V gene. With 7 bases removed from V and 0 bases from J, the gap between germline ends came to 10 bases. The CDR3 has 14 amino acids. The CDR3 nucleotides read TGTGCCAGCACGGGGAGGAGCTCCTACAATGAGCAGTTCTTC. The encoded protein is CASTGRSSYNEQFF.

J is TRBJ1-1 and V is TRBV9; possible D gene TRBD1, 5 bases. Germline lookup yields CDR1 SGDLS and CDR2 YYNGEE. The V and J ends lost 5 bases and 3 bases respectively, with 17 bases between them. The CDR3 loop spans 15 amino acids. CDR3 bases: TGTGCCAGCAGATCCGCCGCAGGGAAGGACACTGAAGCTTTCTTT. Protein: CASRSAAGKDTEAFF. The entire variable domain, with the rest obtained from reference TRBV9 and TRBJ1-1, is as follows: DSGVTQTPKHLITATGQRVTLRCSPRSGDLSVYWYQQSLDQGLQFLIQYYNGEERAKGNILERFSAQQFPDLHSELNLSSLELGDSALYFCASRSAAGKDTEAFFGQGTRLTVV.

V gene TRBV5-5 combines with J gene TRBJ1-3; unclear D gene. CDR3 size: 15 residues. V dropped 3 bases and J dropped 1 base, with 11 bases sitting between them. Germline CDR1 and CDR2: SGHKS and YYEKEE (reference sequence). The CDR3 DNA sequence: TGTGCCAGCAGCTCAACTATGAATTCTGGAAACACCATATATTTT. Its translation: CASSSTMNSGNTIYF.

This clone has just one count. In DNA, the CDR3 is TGTGCCAGCGTAGCGGGAGAAGGGGTGTACGAGCAGTACTTC. Its protein product is CASVAGEGVYEQYF. This chain links TRBV28 with TRBJ2-7, with TRBD2 matching 9 bases. The J segment lost 4 bases and the V segment lost 8 bases, leaving 9 bases of the junction unmatched. The CDR3 has 14 amino acids. Looked up from germline, CDR1 is MDHEN and CDR2 is SYDVKM.

To note about this clone: One junction end disagrees with the germline gene, perhaps due to a read error. The CDR3 DNA is TGTGCCAGCAGTTACAGGGGCGCCCGCTCTGGGGCCAACGTGCTGACTTTC. Amino acid sequence: CASSYRGARSGANVLTF. V is TRBV2 and J is TRBJ2-6; TRBD1 agrees at 7 bases. CDR1 and CDR2 from the germline V gene are SNHLY and FYNNEI. There are 17 residues in the CDR3.

V and J are TRBV11-3 and TRBJ2-7, with D perhaps TRBD2 (5 bases). V lost 3 bases and J lost 0, with 15 bases in between. The CDR3 runs 16 residues. Per germline, CDR1 SGHNT and CDR2 YENEEA. CDR3 nucleotide sequence: TGTGCCAGCAGCTTGGGCGGGCCGCTATCCTCCTACGAGCAGTACTTC. Protein sequence: CASSLGGPLSSYEQYF.

CDR3 in amino acids: CASSRPGTGTGAYGYTF. In nucleotides, the CDR3 is TGTGCCAGCAGTCGTCCCGGGACAGGTACAGGTGCCTATGGCTACACCTTC. The V and J genes are TRBV28 and TRBJ1-2; 8 positions agree with TRBD1. This CDR3 contains 17 residues. Germline lookup yields CDR1 MDHEN and CDR2 SYDVKM. V shed 5 bases, J shed 4 bases, and the junction held 15 bases outside the gene matches.

CDR3 region: CASSPRRVGANVLTF. CDR3 nucleotide sequence: TGTGCCAGCAGCCCTAGGAGGGTTGGGGCCAACGTCCTGACTTTC. The genes are TRBV11-1 and TRBJ2-6; perhaps TRBD2 as D (6 bases). Germline assignment: CDR1 SGHAT and CDR2 FQDESV (reference sequence). Deletions cut 5 bases from V and 3 bases from J, with 11 bases between. The CDR3 is 15 amino acids.

The genes are TRBV27 and TRBJ2-1; weak D call: TRBD2 (6 bases). CDR3 length: 11 residues. V was pared by 6 bases and J by 10 bases, with 10 bases between. The germline V gene encodes CDR1 MNHEY and CDR2 SMNVEV (reference sequence). The CDR3 region has the DNA TGTGCCAGCAGCCGTGGGGGGGAGCAGTTCTTC. It specifies CASSRGGEQFF.

The chain employs TRBV11-3 and TRBJ2-5, with 13 bases aligning to TRBD2. V lost 1 base, J lost 4 bases, and 9 bases stayed unmatched. CDR3 length equals 18 residues. Per germline, CDR1 SGHNT and CDR2 YENEEA. The CDR3 loop is CASSLGPTSGRGGETQYF. CDR3 in DNA: TGTGCCAGCAGCTTAGGTCCAACTAGCGGGAGGGGAGGAGAGACCCAGTACTTC.

V gene TRBV9 combines with J gene TRBJ2-7; D perhaps matches TRBD1 (6 bases). This CDR3 region has 12 residues. Trimming took 4 bases from V and 5 from J, leaving 10 bases between them. Germline V gene lookup returns CDR1 SGDLS and CDR2 YYNGEE. The CDR3 is CASSPGGHEQYF. CDR3 bases: TGTGCCAGCAGCCCTGGGGGCCACGAGCAGTACTTC.

As to this clone: A read error may explain this, as a much larger clone is one base away. This CDR3 is also generated by other DNA sequences in the sample. This sequence joins TRBV6-5 and TRBJ1-1, with 8 bases fitting TRBD1. The CDR3 consists of 13 residues. V gave up 6 bases and J gave up 1 base; unmatched junction bases: 1. Germline lookup yields CDR1 MNHEY and CDR2 SVGAGI. In nucleotides, the CDR3 is TGTGCCAGCAGCGGACAGGGGAACACTGAAGCTTTCTTT. It yields the protein CASSGQGNTEAFF.

This CDR3 is CASSLLYTDTQYF. In DNA, the CDR3 is TGTGCCAGCAGCTTATTGTACACAGATACGCAGTATTTT. V is TRBV11-3 and J is TRBJ2-3; D is unresolved. This CDR3 has 13 residues. Trimming cost V 2 bases and J 2 bases, with 5 bases left between them. CDR1 and CDR2 from the germline V gene are SGHNT and YENEEA.